The T cell receptor beta chain described here comes from a study of cytomegalovirus exposure and HLA in healthy donors. Study-level points and caveats: In vitro data verified a few CMV-associated chains as specific for CMV antigens. Cytomegalovirus association was listed for 164 TCR beta chains. The classifier reportedly diagnosed cytomegalovirus status with high sensitivity and specificity.

This clone is classed as medium-sized. The antigen remains unidentified. Sequencing used immunoSEQ multiplex PCR; TCRdb keeps in-frame clones, though not all of them. The sample yields fewer than 200,000 clones, approximately 89% seen once. The germline V gene has CDR1 MGHDK and CDR2 SYGVNS. After removal of 1 base from V and 5 bases from J, the junction contained 11 bases not matched to a gene. The CDR3 totals 17 residues. While the first cohort had fewer than 850 subjects, the donors belonged to the separate validation cohort of over a hundred subjects. Sequenced: PBMCs. The TCR comes from a man between 18 and 29 years old in good health and CMV-seropositive. The J gene is TRBJ1-1, the V gene TRBV25-1, with 9 nucleotides matching TRBD1. The CDR3 nucleotides read TGTGCCAGCAGTGAATTGGGACAGGGTGACTCGGAGACTGAAGCTTTCTTT. This translates into CASSELGQGDSETEAFF.